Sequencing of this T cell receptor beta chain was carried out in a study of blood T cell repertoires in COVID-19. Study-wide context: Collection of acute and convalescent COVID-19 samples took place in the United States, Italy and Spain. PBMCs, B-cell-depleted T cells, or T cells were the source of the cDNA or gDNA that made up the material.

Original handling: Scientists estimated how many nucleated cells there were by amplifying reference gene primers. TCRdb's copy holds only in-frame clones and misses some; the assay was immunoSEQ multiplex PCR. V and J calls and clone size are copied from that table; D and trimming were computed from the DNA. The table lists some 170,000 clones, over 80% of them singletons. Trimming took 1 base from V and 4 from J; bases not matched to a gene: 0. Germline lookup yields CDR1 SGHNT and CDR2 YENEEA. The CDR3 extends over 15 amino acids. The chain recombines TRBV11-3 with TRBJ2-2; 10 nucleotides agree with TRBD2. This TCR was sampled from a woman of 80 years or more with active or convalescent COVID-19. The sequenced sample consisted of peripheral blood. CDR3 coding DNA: TGTGCCAGCAGCTTAGCTAGCGGGGGCACCGGGGAGCTGTTTTTT. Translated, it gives CASSLASGGTGELFF.